Following are 18 T cell receptor beta chains from one sample sequenced in a study of cytomegalovirus exposure and HLA in healthy donors. It was with 60 Vbeta and 13 Jbeta primers that the PCR ran. Sequencing used immunoSEQ multiplex PCR; TCRdb keeps in-frame clones, though not all of them. Here the sample spans more than 200,000 clones, 55% to 75% being singletons. Input material: PBMCs. These TCRs come from a man between 35 and 55 years old in good health and CMV-seropositive.

This clone appeared a few times. The rearrangement joins TRBV11-2 to TRBJ1-1; D call uncertain. The germline V gene encodes CDR1 SGHAT and CDR2 FQNNGV. The CDR3 is made up of 15 amino acids. The V and J ends lost 0 bases and 8 bases respectively, with 16 bases between them. The CDR3 nucleotides read TGTGCCAGCAGCTTAGAACCAGCGGGATTGGGGGAAGCTTTCTTT. This gives the protein CASSLEPAGLGEAFF. Complete variable domain (other parts from reference TRBV11-2 and TRBJ1-1): EAGVAQSPRYKIIEKRQSVAFWCNPISGHATLYWYQQILGQGPKLLIQFQNNGVVDDSQLPKDRFSAERLKGVDSTLKIQPAKLEDSAVYLCASSLEPAGLGEAFFGQGTRLTVV.

V is TRBV7-9 and J is TRBJ1-1; TRBD1 matches at 10 bases. Trimming removed 4 bases from V and 11 bases from J; junction bases left unmatched: 7. The CDR3 has 13 amino acids. CDR1 and CDR2 (germline): SEHNR, FQNEAQ (reference sequence). CDR3 sequence: CASSSTGGGWAFF. As DNA, the CDR3 is TGTGCCAGCAGCTCGACAGGGGGCGGATGGGCTTTCTTT.

This chain connects TRBV5-6 to TRBJ1-2, with 8 bases that match TRBD1. The trim removed 4 bases at V and 4 bases at J, leaving 12 bases unmatched. Germline assignment: CDR1 SGHDT and CDR2 YYEEEE. CDR3 length: 16 residues. The CDR3 nucleotides are TGTGCCAGCAGCCCGCCCCTACAGGGGGTAGGCTATGGCTACACCTTC. Translated: CASSPPLQGVGYGYTF. Filled out from reference TRBV5-6 and TRBJ1-2, the complete variable domain reads DAGVTQSPTHLIKTRGQQVTLRCSPKSGHDTVSWYQQALGQGPQFIFQYYEEEERQRGNFPDRFSGHQFPNYSSELNVNALLLGDSALYLCASSPPLQGVGYGYTFGSGTRLTVV.

V usage is TRBV11-2 and J usage is TRBJ2-7; 10 nucleotides line up with TRBD1. The CDR3 contains 13 residues. V trimming: 1 base; J trimming: 6 bases; junction bases outside the gene matches: 0. Germline CDR1 SGHAT, CDR2 FQNNGV. The CDR3 loop reads CASSLGTGGEQYF. For the CDR3, the DNA is TGTGCCAGCAGCTTAGGGACAGGGGGCGAGCAGTACTTC.

The chain has TRBV27 and TRBJ2-3; tentatively, D is TRBD2 (6 bases). This CDR3 has 15 residues. The V end lost 3 bases, the J end lost 5 bases, and 15 bases lay between the germline ends. Germline V gene data show CDR1 as MNHEY and CDR2 as SMNVEV (reference sequence). CDR3 nucleotide sequence: TGTGCCAGCAGTTTCAAGGGACTGAAGGGAGATACGCAGTATTTT. It is translated as CASSFKGLKGDTQYF.

This chain links TRBV5-1 with TRBJ1-2; 7 nucleotides align to TRBD1. V dropped 3 bases and J dropped 0; count of bases not matched to a gene: 8. CDR1 is SGHRS and CDR2 is YFSETQ in the germline V gene. The CDR3 totals 16 residues. In nucleotides, the CDR3 is TGCGCCAGCAGCTCGGGGGACAGTTTAGCTAACTATGGCTACACCTTC. As protein: CASSSGDSLANYGYTF.

V and J are TRBV6-4 and TRBJ1-1, with D unclear. Germline V gene sequence: CDR1 MRHNA, CDR2 SNTAGT. This CDR3 contains 16 residues. Deletions cut 6 bases from V and 0 bases from J, with 17 bases between. The CDR3 spells CASRPEWNRMNTEAFF. CDR3 sequence (DNA): TGTGCCAGCAGACCTGAATGGAACAGAATGAACACTGAAGCTTTCTTT.

The gene calls are TRBV5-5 and TRBJ2-2, with 14 bases fitting TRBD2. Trimming removed 4 bases from V and 6 bases from J; junction bases left unmatched: 2. The germline V gene has CDR1 SGHKS and CDR2 YYEKEE (reference sequence). The CDR3 covers 15 residues. The CDR3: CASSPTSGGAGELFF. The CDR3 nucleotides read TGTGCCAGCAGCCCGACTAGCGGGGGGGCCGGGGAGCTGTTTTTT.

The chain carries TRBV7-6 and TRBJ2-1; 10 bases fit TRBD2. Losses at the gene ends were 3 bases for V and 7 bases for J; bases not matched to a gene: 9. This CDR3 region has 16 residues. Germline V lookup: CDR1 SGHVS, CDR2 FNYEAQ. Written as DNA, the CDR3 is TGTGCCAGCAGCTTTACCGCTAGCGGGGGTGTAAATGAGCAGTTCTTC. Translating it yields CASSFTASGGVNEQFF.

This clone was found a few times. The rearrangement joins TRBV10-3 to TRBJ1-2, with D unresolved. The CDR3 is made up of 15 amino acids. Germline lookup yields CDR1 ENHRY and CDR2 SYGVKD. Trimming took 0 bases from V and 0 from J, leaving 8 bases between them. The CDR3 bases are TGTGCCATCAGTGAGTCTGGGCTTTCTAACTATGGCTACACCTTC. Its translation is CAISESGLSNYGYTF.

Comment on this clone: This CDR3 is also generated by other DNA sequences in the sample. The V and J genes are TRBV7-9 and TRBJ2-3; the match to TRBD1 covers 7 bases. The CDR3 is 14 residues long. Germline values: CDR1 SEHNR, CDR2 FQNEAQ (reference sequence). Losses at the gene ends were 5 bases for V and 2 bases for J; bases not matched to a gene: 4. DNA for the CDR3: TGTGCCAGCAGCCGAGGACAGGTCACAGATACGCAGTATTTT. This codes for CASSRGQVTDTQYF.

The chain recombines TRBV6-5 with TRBJ2-5; D not certain. This CDR3 has 13 residues. V was cut by 5 bases and J by 1 base, with 8 bases left in between. Germline V gene lookup returns CDR1 MNHEY and CDR2 SVGAGI. Here the CDR3 DNA reads TGTGCCAGCAGTGAAAGACTCCAAGAGACCCAGTACTTC. It specifies CASSERLQETQYF.

For this clone: Its ends do not fully match the called genes, so a read error is possible. The chain recombines TRBV7-9 with TRBJ1-2, with TRBD1 identical over 7 bases. The CDR3 has 16 residues. CDR1 and CDR2 (germline): SEHNR, FQNEAQ (reference sequence). As DNA, the CDR3 is TGTTCCAGCAGCCCCTGGACAGGAGGGCCTGAGGGCGGCTACACCTTC. Protein: CSSSPWTGGPEGGYTF.

This clone was observed once. V and J are TRBV5-1 and TRBJ2-7, with TRBD2 identical over 10 bases. Germline CDR1 is SGHRS and CDR2 is YFSETQ. V trimming: 3 bases; J trimming: 1 base; junction bases outside the gene matches: 1. This CDR3 spans 14 amino acids. The CDR3 DNA is TGCGCCAGCAGCTCTAGCGGGGGATCCTACGAGCAGTACTTC. This translates into CASSSSGGSYEQYF.

The genes are TRBV9 and TRBJ2-5; 8 bases agree with TRBD1. The J call may not be correct, given that the DNA end is closer to TRBJ2-7. Germline V gene sequence: CDR1 SGDLS, CDR2 YYNGEE. The CDR3 sequence is 14 residues long. CDR3 sequence (DNA): TGTGCCAGCAGCGCAGACAGGGGTCCCTACGAGCAGTACTTC. It yields the protein CASSADRGPYEQYF.

The chain has TRBV2 and TRBJ1-2, with TRBD1 as a possible D gene (5 bases). Germline values: CDR1 SNHLY, CDR2 FYNNEI. Trimming took off 3 bases at V and 3 bases at J, with 11 bases between the two ends. This CDR3 contains 14 residues. The CDR3 sequence is CASSERGGDYGYTF. The CDR3 DNA is TGTGCCAGCAGTGAGCGGGGAGGGGACTATGGCTACACCTTC. The whole variable domain, remainder taken from reference TRBV2 and TRBJ1-2, is EPEVTQTPSHQVTQMGQEVILRCVPISNHLYFYWYRQILGQKVEFLVSFYNNEISEKSEIFDDQFSVERPDGSNFTLKIRSTKLEDSAMYFCASSERGGDYGYTFGSGTRLTVV.

This sequence joins TRBV2 and TRBJ2-4; no firm D call. Trimming stripped 1 base from V and 1 base from J, with 5 bases between. The CDR3 loop spans 14 amino acids. Germline V gives CDR1 SNHLY, CDR2 FYNNEI. CDR3 amino acids: CASSEVMAKNIQYF. The CDR3 bases are TGTGCCAGCAGTGAAGTAATGGCCAAAAACATTCAGTACTTC.

The CDR3 DNA reads TGCGCCAGCAGTACGCGGACAGGGTTGAACACTGAAGCTTTCTTT. Translation: CASSTRTGLNTEAFF. The rearrangement joins TRBV5-1 to TRBJ1-1; 8 nucleotides agree with TRBD1. CDR1 is SGHRS, CDR2 YFSETQ, per germline. CDR3 length: 15 residues. With 5 bases clipped from V and 0 bases from J, the junction kept 6 bases outside the gene matches.